The clone carrying this T cell receptor beta chain was observed a few times. No antigen is known for it. Source study methods: A per-sample median of about 95,000 TCRs was observed, with counts ranging from roughly 20,000 to 750,000. Each CDR3 protein is one row after TCRdb ran MiXCR on the RACE reads. These V and J calls originate from TCRdb's pipeline instead of the authors' own analysis. This repertoire shows approximately 95,000 distinct CDR3 sequences, approximately 10% found once; its top ten account for 2.5% to 4%. Time point here: patch test 2, 6 weeks after DPC sensitization. Documented treatment: therapeutic diphenylcyclopropenone sensitization with weekly scalp DPC. This sample was included in a study of human T cells and chemical hapten exposure. Points from the study as a whole: There were significantly more large CDR3 similarity clusters among expanded TCRs than among controls. Given that the donors had alopecia, their immune response may differ from that seen in healthy people.

The sample in question was whole blood, obtained in connection with sensitization to the hapten diphenylcyclopropenone (DPC). The clonotype was recovered from a woman aged 40-49 years with alopecia areata. Some clones in this sample may be carry-over from other donors' samples.

The CDR3 DNA is TGTGCCAGCCAAGACAGGGCGGCCACCTCAGCCTACGAGCAGTACTTC. Its translation: CASQDRAATSAYEQYF. V usage is TRBV2 and J usage is TRBJ2-7, with 7 nucleotides matching TRBD1. The junction had 15 bases not matched to a gene; V was cut back by 8 bases and J by 2 bases. This CDR3 has 16 residues. CDR1 and CDR2 (germline): SNHLY, FYNNEI.